The 8 T cell receptor beta chains below come from one sample, sequenced in a study of identical twins. Each CDR3 protein is one row after TCRdb ran MiXCR on the 5' RACE reads. This sample carries approximately 1.8 million distinct CDR3 sequences, about 32% of them seen once, and the ten largest clones take roughly 0.3%. The sample was cord blood. These receptor sequences come from a newborn girl in good health.

This clonotype appeared once. A single base separates this from a much larger clone, so it may be a read error. The chain carries TRBV27 and TRBJ1-2, with D hard to call. Germline CDR1 is MNHEY and CDR2 is SMNVEV (reference sequence). V lost 2 bases and J lost 6, with 10 bases in between. The length of the CDR3 is 13 residues. CDR3 nucleotide sequence: TGTGCCAGCAGTTTAGGAGGGATCGATGGCTACACCTTC. This codes for CASSLGGIDGYTF.

This clonotype was detected a few times. The CDR3 spells CASSFLVGEGRSYNEQFF. The CDR3 DNA is TGTGCCAGCAGTTTCCTTGTCGGGGAGGGACGATCCTACAATGAGCAGTTCTTC. V usage is TRBV12-3 or TRBV12-4 and J usage is TRBJ2-1, with 7 positions matching TRBD2. Trimming cost V 3 bases and J 1 base; bases outside gene matches: 12. This CDR3 has 18 residues.

The chain combines TRBV9 with TRBJ2-1, with D maybe TRBD2 (5 bases). This CDR3 has 15 residues. Trimming cost V 0 bases and J 3 bases, with 10 bases left between them. Germline V CDR1 and CDR2: SGDLS, YYNGEE. The CDR3 DNA reads as TGTGCCAGCAGCGTAGGGGCTAGCTTCTACAATGAGCAGTTCTTC. Translating gives CASSVGASFYNEQFF.

The chain employs TRBV3-1 and TRBJ2-7, with a weak D call TRBD1 (6 bases). Trimming stripped 0 bases from V and 2 bases from J, with 8 bases between. Germline V gene data show CDR1 as LGHDT and CDR2 as YNNKEL (reference sequence). The CDR3 has 14 amino acids. CDR3 nucleotides: TGTGCCAGCAGCCAAGAAGGGGGTACCTACGAGCAGTACTTC. It specifies CASSQEGGTYEQYF.

V gene TRBV27 combines with J gene TRBJ2-7; 8 nucleotides line up with TRBD2. The trim removed 8 bases at V and 7 bases at J, leaving 13 bases unmatched. The CDR3 is made up of 14 amino acids. Germline assignment: CDR1 MNHEY and CDR2 SMNVEV (reference sequence). As DNA, the CDR3 is TGTGCCAGCGCAAGAGCGGGAGCCCGCAATGAGCAGTACTTC. Its translation is CASARAGARNEQYF.

In this sample, this clonotype turned up a few times. The chain recombines TRBV12-3 or TRBV12-4 with TRBJ2-1; TRBD1 matches 7 bases. The CDR3 is made up of 14 amino acids. V trimming: 7 bases; J trimming: 0 bases; junction bases outside the gene matches: 3. DNA of the CDR3: TGTGCCAGCAACCACAGGGGCTCCTACAATGAGCAGTTCTTC. Protein: CASNHRGSYNEQFF.

The CDR3 nucleotides read TGCGCCAGCAATCCAGGGGGTAATCAGCCCCAGCATTTT. This sequence encodes CASNPGGNQPQHF. The chain combines TRBV10-2 with TRBJ1-5; TRBD1 matches 7 bases. The J segment lost 4 bases and the V segment lost 7 bases, leaving 4 bases of the junction unmatched. The CDR3 is 13 residues long. The germline V gene has CDR1 WSHSY and CDR2 SAAADI.

This clonotype turned up a few times. The chain has TRBV4-1 and TRBJ2-1, with D possibly TRBD2 on 5 matching bases. Trimming cost V 1 base and J 7 bases, with 20 bases left between them. The CDR3 has 17 amino acids. Germline CDR1 and CDR2: MGHRA and YSYEKL. The CDR3 sequence: CASSQGWASLLKNEQFF. The CDR3 DNA sequence: TGCGCCAGCAGCCAAGGGTGGGCTAGCCTTCTTAAGAATGAGCAGTTCTTC.